Below, 5 T cell receptor beta chains from the same sample are listed, as sequenced in a study of blood T cell repertoires in COVID-19. Method: immunoSEQ multiplex PCR; TCRdb's copy keeps in-frame clones and lacks some. Of around 300,000 clones in the sample, 87% were seen once. The specimen sequenced was PBMCs or T cells enriched from blood (not recorded which). These receptors were obtained from a woman in her 30s who had recovered from COVID-19.

CDR3 bases: TGTGCCAGCAGTTACGGGAGAGGCACAGATACGCAGTATTTT. Translation: CASSYGRGTDTQYF. The chain links TRBV6-5 to TRBJ2-3; perhaps TRBD2 as D (5 bases). CDR3 length: 14 residues. CDR1 and CDR2 from the germline V gene are MNHEY and SVGAGI. Between the trimmed V and J ends, which lost 2 bases and 1 base, there was a span of 7 bases.

This chain links TRBV4-1 with TRBJ1-6; 10 positions agree with TRBD1. CDR3 length: 16 amino acids. The germline CDR1 and CDR2 sequences are MGHRA and YSYEKL. The V segment lost 1 base and the J segment 9 bases; nucleotides outside the gene matches: 6. The CDR3: CASSQGTGGYRSPLHF. DNA of the CDR3: TGCGCCAGCAGCCAAGGGACAGGGGGTTATCGTTCACCCCTCCACTTT.

This sequence joins TRBV3-1 (or the pseudogene TRBV3-2) and TRBJ2-6, with D unclear. CDR1 LGHDT and CDR2 YNNKEL come from the germline V gene (reference sequence). Trimming pared 11 bases from V and 4 bases from J, leaving 12 bases between. The CDR3 runs to 13 residues. In DNA form, the CDR3 reads TGTGCCGCGAGCTCATCAGGGGCCAACGTCCTGACTTTC. It translates to CAASSSGANVLTF.

This clone was recorded only once. V gene TRBV30 combines with J gene TRBJ1-1; D is uncertain. In germline, CDR1 is GTSNPN, CDR2 SVGIG (reference sequence). The ends were cut back, 5 bases at V and 6 bases at J, with 10 bases in the middle. This CDR3 contains 11 residues. In nucleotides, the CDR3 is TGTGCCTGGTTGGAGGCCTCTGAAGCTTTCTTT. It translates to CAWLEASEAFF.

This chain connects TRBV19 to TRBJ1-5, with D unclear. The V gene's germline CDR1 is LNHDA and CDR2 SQIVND (reference sequence). The CDR3 totals 15 residues. Trimming shortened V by 5 bases and J by 2 bases, and 13 bases separated the two germline ends. The CDR3 region has the DNA TGTGCCAGTAGTCCTGGAGCCGTGGGCAATCAGCCCCAGCATTTT. Its protein product is CASSPGAVGNQPQHF.